This is a list of T cell receptor beta chains from one sample in a study of OX40 agonist ivuxolimab in advanced cancers. The table came from immunoSEQ multiplex PCR; TCRdb's copy has only in-frame clones and leaves some out. The sample records roughly 90,000 clones, about nine tenths being singletons. The sample was CD4+ or CD8+ T cells sorted from blood, taken in a trial of the OX40 agonist ivuxolimab. The receptors stem from an adult with an advanced solid tumor such as melanoma, head and neck, liver or kidney cancer. Each CDR3 is given with its conserved first and last residue. The D gene is left open where the match is weak. The size entry is marked missing in some rows and otherwise reads once, few, many or a size class.

few,-,TRBJ1-1,TRBV10-3,TGTGCCATCAGTGAGTCGTTCCGGGGGGGCGCTGAGAACACTGAAGCTTTCTTT,CAISESFRGGAENTEAFF
-,-,TRBJ2-7,TRBV15,TGTGCCACCAGCTCCAGGGACCCATTTCCCTACGAGCAGTACTTC,CATSSRDPFPYEQYF
-,-,TRBJ2-3,TRBV6-5,TGTGCCAGCAGCCTAAACCCTGGCACAGATACGCAGTATTTT,CASSLNPGTDTQYF
-,-,TRBJ2-2,TRBV5-1,TGCGCCAGCAGCTTGGGCGAGAGGGAGTGGGGTTTCGCCGGGGAGCTGTTTTTT,CASSLGEREWGFAGELFF
-,-,TRBJ2-1,TRBV4-3,TGCGCCAGCAGCCAAGAGGCGAGGGACCACAATGAGCAGTTCTTC,CASSQEARDHNEQFF
-,TRBD1,TRBJ2-5,TRBV28,TGTGCCAGCAGTTCAATCGGACAGGCGTTACAAGAGACCCAGTACTTC,CASSSIGQALQETQYF
-,-,TRBJ1-1,TRBV5-1,TGCGCCAGCAGCGGGGGTCCGCGGACTGAAGCTTTCTTT,CASSGGPRTEAFF
-,-,TRBJ2-1,TRBV5-6,TGTGCCAGCAGCCCAGGAGTGGAATACAATGAGCAGTTCTTC,CASSPGVEYNEQFF
-,-,TRBJ1-2,TRBV28,TGTGCCAGCAGTTGGAATGGAGGCTACACCTTC,CASSWNGGYTF
-,TRBD2,TRBJ2-5,TRBV4-3,TGCGCCAGCAGCCCAAGAGGAAAGACTAGCGGGAGGCTGGGAGAGACCCAGTACTTC,CASSPRGKTSGRLGETQYF
-,-,TRBJ1-1,TRBV30,TGTGCCTGGAGTGTACAGGACAGCACTGAAGCTTTCTTT,CAWSVQDSTEAFF
-,TRBD2,TRBJ2-1,TRBV14,TGTGCCAGCAGCCAAGGCTTGATACTAGCGGGATTCTACAATGAGCAGTTCTTC,CASSQGLILAGFYNEQFF
few,-,TRBJ2-5,TRBV9,TGTGCCAGCAGCGTAGGATCAGGGCTGGAGACCCAGTACTTC,CASSVGSGLETQYF
-,-,TRBJ2-1,TRBV27,TGTGCCAGCAGTTTGTGGACAGAGAACAATGAGCAGTTCTTC,CASSLWTENNEQFF
-,-,TRBJ2-3,TRBV30,TGTGCCTGGAGACGTGCCGGGCGCACAGATACGCAGTATTTT,CAWRRAGRTDTQYF
-,TRBD2,TRBJ2-1,TRBV7-2,TGTGCCAGCAGCTCTGGACTAGCGGGACTCCACAATGAGCAGTTCTTC,CASSSGLAGLHNEQFF
-,-,TRBJ1-2,TRBV6-1,TGTGCCAGCAGTGAAGCGGCCCCGCGCTATGGCTACACCTTC,CASSEAAPRYGYTF
-,-,TRBJ2-5,TRBV5-1,TGCGCCAGCAGCTTGTTGTCAGGGGCAGGGGAGACCCAGTACTTC,CASSLLSGAGETQYF
-,-,TRBJ2-1,TRBV21-1,TGTGCCAGCAGCAAAGGCGATTGGACTAACGAGCAGTTCTTC,CASSKGDWTNEQFF
-,-,TRBJ1-4,TRBV2,TGTGCCAGCAGTCGGACACCGGTGGGAACTAATGAAAAACTGTTTTTT,CASSRTPVGTNEKLFF
-,TRBD2,TRBJ2-7,TRBV28,TGTGCCAGCAACCTGGAGGAGCGGGACTACGAGCAGTACTTC,CASNLEERDYEQYF
-,TRBD1,TRBJ2-6,TRBV28,TGTGCCAGCAGTTTATATGGACAGGGGAGCTCTGGGGCCAACGTCCTGACTTTC,CASSLYGQGSSGANVLTF
-,-,TRBJ1-4,TRBV28,TGTGCCAGCAGTTTATCCGGGACAACAACTAATGAAAAACTGTTTTTT,CASSLSGTTTNEKLFF
-,TRBD1,TRBJ1-2,TRBV10-3,TGTGCCATCAGTGAGTCAGGGGGCAAATCAGGCTACACCTTC,CAISESGGKSGYTF
-,-,TRBJ1-1,TRBV18,TGTGCCAGCTCACCAGACTTGAACACTGAAGCTTTCTTT,CASSPDLNTEAFF
-,-,TRBJ2-3,TRBV5-4,TGTGCCAGCAGCTCACAGGGGACTACAGATACGCAGTATTTT,CASSSQGTTDTQYF
few,TRBD2,TRBJ2-5,TRBV6-1,TGTGCCAGCAGTACCTACCGGGAGGCTCAAGAGACCCAGTACTTC,CASSTYREAQETQYF
-,-,TRBJ2-7,TRBV28,TGTGCCAGCAGTTTATTAACCTACGAGCAGTACTTC,CASSLLTYEQYF
-,-,TRBJ2-7,TRBV19,TGTGCCAGTTCCGTGGCGGAGACCTCCTACGAGCAGTACTTC,CASSVAETSYEQYF